Shown below are 28 T cell receptor beta chains from a single sample sequenced in a study of CD8 T cells in Susac syndrome. Reverse transcription of about 0.5 to 1 ug RNA used random hexamers. In TCRdb, the immunoSEQ multiplex PCR reads were re-called with MiXCR into one record per CDR3 protein. The table shows 160,000 or so distinct CDR3 sequences, with 92% occurring only once. Sequenced sample: CD4+ T cells from PBMCs. All receptors come from a human donor in good health.

The chain couples TRBV18 to TRBJ1-6; D unresolved. Per the germline V gene, CDR1 is KGHSH and CDR2 is LQKENI. There are 14 residues in the CDR3. Between the trimmed V and J ends, which lost 2 bases and 11 bases, there was a span of 13 bases. CDR3 loop: CASSPSPIPAPLHF. DNA of the CDR3: TGTGCCAGCTCACCATCTCCGATTCCAGCACCCCTCCACTTT.

This rearrangement joins TRBV4-1 to TRBJ2-1; 12 bases map to TRBD1. The CDR3 has 18 residues. V was pared by 1 base and J by 2 bases, with 6 bases of the junction left unmatched. Germline CDR1 MGHRA, CDR2 YSYEKL. For the CDR3, the DNA is TGCGCCAGCAGCCAAGCACTTGGGACAGGGGGCGCCTACAATGAGCAGTTCTTC. Protein: CASSQALGTGGAYNEQFF.

The V call is TRBV5-6, the J call TRBJ1-1; a possible D gene is TRBD1 (5 bases). Trimming shortened V by 4 bases and J by 0 bases, and 19 bases separated the two germline ends. This CDR3 has 17 residues. Germline V gene sequence: CDR1 SGHDT, CDR2 YYEEEE. The CDR3: CASSQSRDGIMNTEAFF. CDR3 DNA sequence: TGTGCCAGCAGCCAGTCCCGGGACGGAATCATGAACACTGAAGCTTTCTTT.

The chain carries TRBV7-6 and TRBJ1-1; D is uncertain. Trimming left V 8 bases short and J 11 bases short, with 15 bases between. There are 11 residues in the CDR3. Germline V gene data show CDR1 as SGHVS and CDR2 as FNYEAQ. In nucleotides, the CDR3 is TGTGCCAGCCACCCGGAAAGTTTTGCTTTCTTT. Encoded protein: CASHPESFAFF.

The V gene is TRBV5-6, the J gene TRBJ2-7; 8 bases line up with TRBD1. The CDR3 has 16 amino acids. J was trimmed by 0 bases and V by 1 base; bases with no gene match: 6. The germline V gene encodes CDR1 SGHDT and CDR2 YYEEEE. The CDR3 sequence is CASSLSLTGGSYEQYF. For the CDR3, the DNA is TGTGCCAGCAGCTTGTCATTAACAGGGGGCTCCTACGAGCAGTACTTC.

The J gene is TRBJ2-2, the V gene TRBV18; D not certain. This CDR3 is 13 amino acids long. V was trimmed by 3 bases and J by 1 base, leaving 3 bases between them. Germline assignment: CDR1 KGHSH and CDR2 LQKENI. The CDR3 protein is CASSPMNTGELFF. The CDR3 nucleotides are TGTGCCAGCTCACCCATGAACACCGGGGAGCTGTTTTTT.

This chain uses TRBV9 with TRBJ1-3, with TRBD1 matching 8 bases. This CDR3 spans 17 amino acids. Germline V lookup: CDR1 SGDLS, CDR2 YYNGEE. With V trimmed by 4 bases and J by 3 bases, 12 bases remained unmatched. The CDR3 coding sequence is TGTGCCAGCAGCCCTCACCTTCCAGGGGGCGGTGGAAACACCATATATTTT. This encodes CASSPHLPGGGGNTIYF. The complete variable domain, with remaining parts taken from reference TRBV9 and TRBJ1-3, reads DSGVTQTPKHLITATGQRVTLRCSPRSGDLSVYWYQQSLDQGLQFLIQYYNGEERAKGNILERFSAQQFPDLHSELNLSSLELGDSALYFCASSPHLPGGGGNTIYFGEGSWLTVV.

The chain is built from TRBV5-1 and TRBJ2-3; D possibly corresponds to TRBD1 (6 bases). The CDR3 is 15 amino acids. Germline V gives CDR1 SGHRS, CDR2 YFSETQ. Trimming stripped 1 base from V and 1 base from J, with 10 bases between. The CDR3, as DNA: TGCGCCAGCAGCTTGTTGGGGGCTCGCACAGATACGCAGTATTTT. It is translated as CASSLLGARTDTQYF. The variable domain in full, with the rest retrieved from reference TRBV5-1 and TRBJ2-3, is KAGVTQTPRYLIKTRGQQVTLSCSPISGHRSVSWYQQTPGQGLQFLFEYFSETQRNKGNFPGRFSGRQFSNSRSEMNVSTLELGDSALYLCASSLLGARTDTQYFGPGTRLTVL.

V is TRBV5-1 and J is TRBJ2-2; tentative D call: TRBD2 (5 bases). Between the trimmed V and J ends, which lost 0 bases and 3 bases, there was a span of 9 bases. From germline, CDR1 is SGHRS and CDR2 YFSETQ. The CDR3 loop spans 15 amino acids. CDR3 residues: CASSLVLGDTGELFF. The CDR3 nucleotides read TGCGCCAGCAGCTTGGTTCTCGGGGACACCGGGGAGCTGTTTTTT.

V usage is TRBV3-1 and J usage is TRBJ1-2; unclear D gene. V lost 4 bases and J 2 bases, leaving 8 bases between the germline ends. This CDR3 contains 13 residues. Looked up from germline, CDR1 is LGHDT and CDR2 is YNNKEL (reference sequence). Written as DNA, the CDR3 is TGTGCCAGCAGCCGCCAGGCGAACTATGGCTACACCTTC. It yields the protein CASSRQANYGYTF. The full variable domain, completed using reference TRBV3-1 and TRBJ1-2, is DTAVSQTPKYLVTQMGNDKSIKCEQNLGHDTMYWYKQDSKKFLKIMFSYNNKELIINETVPNRFSPKSPDKAHLNLHINSLELGDSAVYFCASSRQANYGYTFGSGTRLTVV.

The chain has TRBV5-1 and TRBJ2-1; a possible D gene is TRBD1 (5 bases). Germline CDR1 SGHRS, CDR2 YFSETQ. Between the trimmed V and J ends, which lost 5 bases and 6 bases, there was a span of 15 bases. CDR3 length equals 14 residues. The DNA of the CDR3 is TGCGCCAGCAGTAGCCAGGGATTCCTCAATGAGCAGTTCTTC. This sequence encodes CASSSQGFLNEQFF.

This clonotype was detected once. J is TRBJ2-1 and V is TRBV19; D gene ambiguous. The CDR3 consists of 13 residues. Germline V gene data show CDR1 as LNHDA and CDR2 as SQIVND (reference sequence). Trimming removed 2 bases at V and 10 bases at J, with 12 bases between. Here the CDR3 DNA reads TGTGCCAGTAGTATAACTATCCTTACCGAGCAGTTCTTC. Protein product: CASSITILTEQFF.

V and J are TRBV28 and TRBJ1-2, with TRBD1 matching 7 bases. The V gene end was trimmed by 4 bases and the J gene end by 7 bases; junction bases not matched to a gene: 3. The germline gives CDR1 MDHEN, CDR2 SYDVKM. CDR3 length: 12 residues. The CDR3 loop is CASSSTGAGYTF. CDR3 bases: TGTGCCAGCAGTTCTACAGGGGCTGGCTACACCTTC.

The chain uses TRBV28 and TRBJ2-5, with D perhaps given as TRBD1 or TRBD2 (6 bases each). From germline, CDR1 is MDHEN and CDR2 SYDVKM. Trimming took off 1 base at V and 5 bases at J, with 8 bases between the two ends. This CDR3 comprises 13 residues. This chain's CDR3 is CASSLSGAETQYF. DNA for the CDR3: TGTGCCAGCAGTTTATCGGGGGCCGAGACCCAGTACTTC.

The chain joins TRBV3-1 to TRBJ1-6; 7 nucleotides line up with TRBD1. V dropped 4 bases and J dropped 8; count of bases not matched to a gene: 8. Germline loops: CDR1 LGHDT, CDR2 YNNKEL (reference sequence). This CDR3 contains 15 residues. CDR3 loop: CASSPSEQGDSPLHF. For the CDR3, the DNA is TGTGCCAGCAGCCCCTCGGAGCAGGGGGATTCACCCCTCCACTTT.

The chain has TRBV2 and TRBJ2-5; D is ambiguous. The CDR3 sequence is 14 residues long. CDR1 is SNHLY and CDR2 is FYNNEI in the germline V gene. Trimming removed 7 bases at V and 2 bases at J, with 14 bases between. CDR3 loop: CASTRRWLQETQYF. The CDR3 DNA reads as TGTGCCAGCACCCGAAGGTGGCTACAAGAGACCCAGTACTTC.

J is TRBJ2-7 and V is TRBV6-6, with a possible D match to TRBD2 (6 bases). Germline loops: CDR1 MNHNY, CDR2 SVGAGI (reference sequence). V dropped 10 bases and J dropped 2 bases, with 12 bases sitting between them. This CDR3 contains 12 residues. CDR3 coding DNA: TGTGCCACCGGGACTGGGACCTACGAGCAGTACTTC. Translated, it gives CATGTGTYEQYF.

This chain joins TRBV29-1 and TRBJ1-2; weak D call: TRBD1 (5 bases). Trimming removed 5 bases at V and 6 bases at J, with 13 bases between. The germline V gene encodes CDR1 SQVTM and CDR2 ANQGSEA. This CDR3 has 12 residues. CDR3 in DNA: TGCAGCGTTATTCAGGGATCGCATGGCTACACCTTC. It yields the protein CSVIQGSHGYTF.

The rearrangement joins TRBV7-9 to TRBJ2-2, with unresolved D. The CDR3 is 12 residues long. Trimming took off 8 bases at V and 8 bases at J, with 12 bases between the two ends. Per the germline V gene, CDR1 is SEHNR and CDR2 is FQNEAQ (reference sequence). The CDR3 reads CASFDAEGELFF. For the CDR3, the DNA is TGTGCCAGCTTCGATGCGGAGGGGGAGCTGTTTTTT.

Turning to this clonotype: At one end the junction does not follow the germline gene, possibly because of a read error. The V gene is TRBV3-1, the J gene TRBJ1-1; D remains ambiguous. Per germline, CDR1 LGHDT and CDR2 YNNKEL (reference sequence). The CDR3 has 14 amino acids. CDR3 coding DNA: TGCGCCAGCAGCCAAGATCGAGGGAACACTGAAGCTTTCTTT. This translates into CASSQDRGNTEAFF.

The CDR3 DNA reads as TGTGCCAGCAGCTTAGGATCGACAGGGGGTCTAAGAAAGCTGTTTTTT. This codes for CASSLGSTGGLRKLFF. The chain has TRBV7-9 and TRBJ2-2, with 9 bases that match TRBD1. CDR1 and CDR2 from the germline V gene are SEHNR and FQNEAQ (reference sequence). This CDR3 is built from 16 residues. Losses at the gene ends were 1 base for V and 12 bases for J; bases not matched to a gene: 12.

This clonotype was found once. The chain employs TRBV24-1 and TRBJ2-7; weak D call: TRBD1 (6 bases). The CDR3 length is 14 residues. The germline gives CDR1 KGHDR, CDR2 SFDVKD. Deletions cut 3 bases from V and 3 bases from J, with 11 bases between. The DNA for the CDR3 is TGTGCCACCAGTGATGCCGGGACATTCTACGAGCAGTACTTC. It translates to CATSDAGTFYEQYF.

V and J are TRBV29-1 and TRBJ1-4; D ambiguous. Germline CDR1 reads SQVTM; CDR2 reads ANQGSEA. CDR3 length equals 13 residues. V dropped 5 bases and J dropped 4 bases, with 11 bases sitting between them. CDR3 DNA: TGCAGCGTTATCGGGTGGGGTAATGAAAAACTGTTTTTT. Translation: CSVIGWGNEKLFF.

This chain connects TRBV30 to TRBJ2-3; D uncertain. V was cut by 1 base and J by 2 bases, with 7 bases left in between. The germline V gene has CDR1 GTSNPN and CDR2 SVGIG (reference sequence). The CDR3 contains 13 residues. DNA for the CDR3: TGTGCCTGGAGTGGAGATAACACAGATACGCAGTATTTT. It codes for CAWSGDNTDTQYF.

The J gene is TRBJ2-2, the V gene TRBV28, with D unresolved. The V gene's germline CDR1 is MDHEN and CDR2 SYDVKM. V shed 5 bases and J shed 0 bases, with 7 bases lying between them. The CDR3 spans 14 residues. The CDR3 sequence is CASSPHSNTGELFF. The DNA for the CDR3 is TGTGCCAGCAGTCCCCACTCGAACACCGGGGAGCTGTTTTTT.

V is TRBV7-2 and J is TRBJ2-5, with 9 bases matching TRBD1. The junction had 5 bases not matched to a gene; V was cut back by 3 bases and J by 6 bases. The length of the CDR3 is 14 residues. From germline, CDR1 is SGHTA and CDR2 FQGNSA. The CDR3, as DNA: TGTGCCAGCAGCTTGGACAGGGGTCTAAAGACCCAGTACTTC. It is translated as CASSLDRGLKTQYF.

The table lists this clonotype with a count of one. CDR3 DNA: TGTGCCTGGAGTGTAAGGGGACTACCTTCCTACAATGAGCAGTTCTTC. Translated, it gives CAWSVRGLPSYNEQFF. V gene TRBV30 combines with J gene TRBJ2-1, with TRBD2 identical over 7 bases. This CDR3 contains 16 residues. In germline, CDR1 is GTSNPN, CDR2 SVGIG (reference sequence). Trimming cost V 0 bases and J 1 base; bases outside gene matches: 6.

The chain employs TRBV2 and TRBJ2-2, with TRBD1 identical over 7 bases. Germline V CDR1 and CDR2: SNHLY, FYNNEI. Trimming removed 6 bases from V and 5 bases from J; junction bases left unmatched: 6. The CDR3 extends over 14 amino acids. Written as DNA, the CDR3 is TGTGCCAGCAGAACCGGGACAGCGACCGGGGAGCTGTTTTTT. Amino acids: CASRTGTATGELFF.